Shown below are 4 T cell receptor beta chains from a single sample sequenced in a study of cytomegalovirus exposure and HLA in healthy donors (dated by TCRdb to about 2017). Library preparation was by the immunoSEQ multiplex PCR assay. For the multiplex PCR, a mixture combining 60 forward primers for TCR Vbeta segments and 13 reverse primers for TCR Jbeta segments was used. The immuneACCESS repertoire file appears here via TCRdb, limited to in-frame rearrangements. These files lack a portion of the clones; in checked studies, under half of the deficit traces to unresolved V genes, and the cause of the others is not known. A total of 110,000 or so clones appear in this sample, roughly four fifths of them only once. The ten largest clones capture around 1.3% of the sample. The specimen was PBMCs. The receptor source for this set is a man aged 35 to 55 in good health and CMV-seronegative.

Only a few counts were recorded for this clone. This chain's CDR3 is CASSIGRRSNQPQHF. In DNA form, the CDR3 reads TGTGCCAGTAGTATAGGGCGGCGGAGCAATCAGCCCCAGCATTTT. This chain links TRBV19 with TRBJ1-5; D is unresolved. CDR1 LNHDA and CDR2 SQIVND come from the germline V gene (reference sequence). This CDR3 contains 15 residues. Trimming left V 1 base short and J 1 base short, with 8 bases between.

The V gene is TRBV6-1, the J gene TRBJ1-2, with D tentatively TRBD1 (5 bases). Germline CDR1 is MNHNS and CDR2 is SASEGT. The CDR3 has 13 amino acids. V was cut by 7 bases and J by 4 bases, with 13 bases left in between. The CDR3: CASTRQTSYGYTF. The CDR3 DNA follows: TGTGCCAGCACCCGACAGACTTCCTATGGCTACACCTTC.

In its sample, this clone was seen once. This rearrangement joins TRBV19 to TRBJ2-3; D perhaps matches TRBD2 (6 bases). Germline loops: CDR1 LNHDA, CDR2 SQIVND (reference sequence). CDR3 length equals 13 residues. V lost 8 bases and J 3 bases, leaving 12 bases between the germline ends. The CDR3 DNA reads TGTGCCAGTTTGTCAGGGAGGACAGATACGCAGTATTTT. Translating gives CASLSGRTDTQYF.

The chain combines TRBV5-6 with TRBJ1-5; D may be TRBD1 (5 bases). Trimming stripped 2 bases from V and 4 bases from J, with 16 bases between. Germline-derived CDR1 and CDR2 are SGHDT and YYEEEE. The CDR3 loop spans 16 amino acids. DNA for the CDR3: TGTGCCAGCAGCTTAACCGCAAGGGGTTGGAATCAGCCCCAGCATTTT. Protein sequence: CASSLTARGWNQPQHF.